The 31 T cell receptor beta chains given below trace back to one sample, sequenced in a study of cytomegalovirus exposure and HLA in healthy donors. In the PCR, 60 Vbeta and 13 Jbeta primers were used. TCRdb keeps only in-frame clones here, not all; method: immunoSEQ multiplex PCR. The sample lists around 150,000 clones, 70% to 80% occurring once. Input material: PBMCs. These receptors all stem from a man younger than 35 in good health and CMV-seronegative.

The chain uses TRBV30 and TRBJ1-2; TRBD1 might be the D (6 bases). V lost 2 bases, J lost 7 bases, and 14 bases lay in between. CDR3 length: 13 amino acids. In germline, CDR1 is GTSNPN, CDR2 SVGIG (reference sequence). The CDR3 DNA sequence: TGTGCCTGGAGTAGGCAGGGGAAGGTTGGCTACACCTTC. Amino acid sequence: CAWSRQGKVGYTF.

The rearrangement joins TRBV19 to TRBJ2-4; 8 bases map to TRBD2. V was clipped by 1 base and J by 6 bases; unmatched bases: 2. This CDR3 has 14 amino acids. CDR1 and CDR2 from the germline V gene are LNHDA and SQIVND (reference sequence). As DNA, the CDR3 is TGTGCCAGTAGTATAGTTCGGGGGGGAAACATTCAGTACTTC. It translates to CASSIVRGGNIQYF.

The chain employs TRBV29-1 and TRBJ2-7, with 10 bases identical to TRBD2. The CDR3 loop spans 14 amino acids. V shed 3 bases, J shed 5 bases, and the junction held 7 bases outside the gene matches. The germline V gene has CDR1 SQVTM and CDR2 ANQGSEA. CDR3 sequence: CSVEGLAGEHEQYF. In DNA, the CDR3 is TGCAGCGTTGAGGGTCTAGCGGGAGAGCACGAGCAGTACTTC.

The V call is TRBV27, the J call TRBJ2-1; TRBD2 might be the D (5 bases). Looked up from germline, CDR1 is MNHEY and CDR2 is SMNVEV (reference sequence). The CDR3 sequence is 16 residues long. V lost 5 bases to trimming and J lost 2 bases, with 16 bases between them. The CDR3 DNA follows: TGTGCCAGCAGTCCGAGGGCCAGCCATACCTACAATGAGCAGTTCTTC. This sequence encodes CASSPRASHTYNEQFF.

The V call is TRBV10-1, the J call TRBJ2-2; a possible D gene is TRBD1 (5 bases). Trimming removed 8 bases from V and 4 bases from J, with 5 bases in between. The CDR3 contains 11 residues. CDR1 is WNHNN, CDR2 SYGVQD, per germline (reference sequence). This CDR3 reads CASGATGELFF. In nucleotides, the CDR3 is TGCGCCAGCGGGGCCACCGGGGAGCTGTTTTTT.

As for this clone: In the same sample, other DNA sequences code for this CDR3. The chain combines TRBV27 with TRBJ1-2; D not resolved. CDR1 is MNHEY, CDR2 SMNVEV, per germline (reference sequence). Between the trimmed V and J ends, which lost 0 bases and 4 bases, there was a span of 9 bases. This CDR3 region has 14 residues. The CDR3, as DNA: TGTGCCAGCAGTTTATCGGGCCAGACCTATGGCTACACCTTC. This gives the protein CASSLSGQTYGYTF.

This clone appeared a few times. Here the CDR3 reads CASSPMSRNTEAFF. Written as DNA, the CDR3 is TGTGCCAGCTCACCAATGTCCCGGAACACTGAAGCTTTCTTT. This rearrangement joins TRBV18 to TRBJ1-1; D is undetermined. Between the trimmed V and J ends, which lost 2 bases and 1 base, there was a span of 8 bases. Germline-derived CDR1 and CDR2 are KGHSH and LQKENI. The length of the CDR3 is 14 residues.

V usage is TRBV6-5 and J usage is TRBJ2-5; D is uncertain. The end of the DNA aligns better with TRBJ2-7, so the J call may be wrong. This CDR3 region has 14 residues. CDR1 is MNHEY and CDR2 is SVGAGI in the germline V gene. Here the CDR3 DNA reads TGTGCCAGCAGGACCGACTGGAAAAGCTACGAGCAGTACTTC. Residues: CASRTDWKSYEQYF.

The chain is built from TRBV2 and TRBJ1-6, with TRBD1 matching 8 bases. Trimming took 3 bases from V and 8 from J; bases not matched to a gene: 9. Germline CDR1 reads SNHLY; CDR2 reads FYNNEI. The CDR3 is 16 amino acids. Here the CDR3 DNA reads TGTGCCAGCAGTGACACAACCGGGACAGGTGATTCACCCCTCCACTTT. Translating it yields CASSDTTGTGDSPLHF. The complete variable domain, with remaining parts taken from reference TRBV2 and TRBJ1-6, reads EPEVTQTPSHQVTQMGQEVILRCVPISNHLYFYWYRQILGQKVEFLVSFYNNEISEKSEIFDDQFSVERPDGSNFTLKIRSTKLEDSAMYFCASSDTTGTGDSPLHFGNGTRLTVT.

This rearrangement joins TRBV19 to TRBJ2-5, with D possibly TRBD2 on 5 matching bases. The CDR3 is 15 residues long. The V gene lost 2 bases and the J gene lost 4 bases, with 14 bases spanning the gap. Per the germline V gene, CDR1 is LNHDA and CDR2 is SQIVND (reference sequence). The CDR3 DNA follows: TGTGCCAGTAGTATACAGTGGAGCGGCCCAGAGACCCAGTACTTC. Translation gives CASSIQWSGPETQYF. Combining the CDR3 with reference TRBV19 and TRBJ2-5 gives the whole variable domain DGGITQSPKYLFRKEGQNVTLSCEQNLNHDAMYWYRQDPGQGLRLIYYSQIVNDFQKGDIAEGYSVSREKKESFPLTVTSAQKNPTAFYLCASSIQWSGPETQYFGPGTRLLVL.

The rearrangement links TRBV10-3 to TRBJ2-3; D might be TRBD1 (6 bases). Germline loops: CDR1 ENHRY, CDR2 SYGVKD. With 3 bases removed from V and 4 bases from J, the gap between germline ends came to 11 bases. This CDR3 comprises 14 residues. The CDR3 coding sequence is TGTGCCATCAGTGAAGGACAGCCACCAGATACGCAGTATTTT. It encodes CAISEGQPPDTQYF.

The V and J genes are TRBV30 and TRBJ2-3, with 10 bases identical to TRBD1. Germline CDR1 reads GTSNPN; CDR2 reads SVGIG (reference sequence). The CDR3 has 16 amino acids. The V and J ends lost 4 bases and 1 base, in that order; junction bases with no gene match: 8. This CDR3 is CAWTIGTGVRTDTQYF. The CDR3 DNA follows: TGTGCCTGGACAATAGGGACAGGGGTCCGCACAGATACGCAGTATTTT. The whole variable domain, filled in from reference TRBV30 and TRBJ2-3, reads SQTIHQWPATLVQPVGSPLSLECTVEGTSNPNLYWYRQAAGRGLQLLFYSVGIGQISSEVPQNLSASRPQDRQFILSSKKLLLSDSGFYLCAWTIGTGVRTDTQYFGPGTRLTVL.

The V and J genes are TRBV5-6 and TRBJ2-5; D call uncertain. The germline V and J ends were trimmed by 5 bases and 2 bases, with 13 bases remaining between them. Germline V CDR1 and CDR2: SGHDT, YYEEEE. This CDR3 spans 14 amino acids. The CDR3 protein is CASSYPTEQETQYF. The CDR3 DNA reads TGTGCCAGCAGTTACCCAACGGAGCAAGAGACCCAGTACTTC.

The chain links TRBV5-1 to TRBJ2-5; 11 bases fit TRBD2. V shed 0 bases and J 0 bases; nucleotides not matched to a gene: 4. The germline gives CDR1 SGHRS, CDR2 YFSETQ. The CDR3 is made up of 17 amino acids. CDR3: CASSLALAGGYQETQYF. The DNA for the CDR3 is TGCGCCAGCAGCTTGGCGCTAGCGGGGGGTTACCAAGAGACCCAGTACTTC.

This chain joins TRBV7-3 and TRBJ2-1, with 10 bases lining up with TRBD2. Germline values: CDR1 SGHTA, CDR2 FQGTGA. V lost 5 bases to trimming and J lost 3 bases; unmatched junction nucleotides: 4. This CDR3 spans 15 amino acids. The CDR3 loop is CASSKGTSDYNEQFF. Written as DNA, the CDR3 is TGTGCCAGCAGCAAAGGGACTAGCGACTACAATGAGCAGTTCTTC.

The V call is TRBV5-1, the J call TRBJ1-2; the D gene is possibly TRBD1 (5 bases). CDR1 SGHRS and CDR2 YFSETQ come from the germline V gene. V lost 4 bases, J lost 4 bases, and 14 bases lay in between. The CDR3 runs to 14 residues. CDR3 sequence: CASSPTDSAYGYTF. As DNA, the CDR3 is TGCGCCAGCAGCCCCACCGACAGCGCCTATGGCTACACCTTC.

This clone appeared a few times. The CDR3 nucleotides are TGTGCCAGCAGTTACTCACAGGCCTTCGGCAATCAGCCCCAGCATTTT. This sequence encodes CASSYSQAFGNQPQHF. This chain uses TRBV6-5 with TRBJ1-5, with D perhaps TRBD1 (5 bases). Germline V gene sequence: CDR1 MNHEY, CDR2 SVGAGI. This CDR3 comprises 16 residues. Between the trimmed V and J ends, which lost 0 bases and 2 bases, there was a span of 11 bases.

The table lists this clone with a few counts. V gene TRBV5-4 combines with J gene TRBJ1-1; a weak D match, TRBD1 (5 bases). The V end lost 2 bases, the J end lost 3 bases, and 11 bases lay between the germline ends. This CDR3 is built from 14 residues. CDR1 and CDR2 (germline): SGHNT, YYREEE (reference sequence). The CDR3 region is CASSFDSQDTEAFF. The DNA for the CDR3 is TGTGCCAGCAGCTTTGATTCACAGGACACTGAAGCTTTCTTT. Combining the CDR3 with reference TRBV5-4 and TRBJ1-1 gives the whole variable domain ETGVTQSPTHLIKTRGQQVTLRCSSQSGHNTVSWYQQALGQGPQFIFQYYREEENGRGNFPPRFSGLQFPNYSSELNVNALELDDSALYLCASSFDSQDTEAFFGQGTRLTVV.

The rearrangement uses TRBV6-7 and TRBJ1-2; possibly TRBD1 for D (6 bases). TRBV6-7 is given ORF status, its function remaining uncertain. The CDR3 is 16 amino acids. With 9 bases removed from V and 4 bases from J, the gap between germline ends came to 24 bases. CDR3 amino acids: CARENTQGGPSYGYTF. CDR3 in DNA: TGTGCCAGGGAAAATACACAGGGAGGGCCTAGCTATGGCTACACCTTC.

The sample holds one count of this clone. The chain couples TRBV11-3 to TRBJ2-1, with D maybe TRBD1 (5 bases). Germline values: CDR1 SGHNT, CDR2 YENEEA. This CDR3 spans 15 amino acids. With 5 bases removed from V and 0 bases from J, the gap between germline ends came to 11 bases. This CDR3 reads CASSQDTTSYNEQFF. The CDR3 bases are TGTGCCAGCAGCCAGGACACTACCTCCTACAATGAGCAGTTCTTC.

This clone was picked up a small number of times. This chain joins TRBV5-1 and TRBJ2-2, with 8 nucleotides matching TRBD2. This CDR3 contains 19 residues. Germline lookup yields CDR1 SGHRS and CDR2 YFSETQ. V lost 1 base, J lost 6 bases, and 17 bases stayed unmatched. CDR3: CASSLTPTPGTRGSGELFF. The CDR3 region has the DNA TGCGCCAGCAGCTTGACCCCCACCCCCGGGACTAGAGGGTCCGGGGAGCTGTTTTTT.

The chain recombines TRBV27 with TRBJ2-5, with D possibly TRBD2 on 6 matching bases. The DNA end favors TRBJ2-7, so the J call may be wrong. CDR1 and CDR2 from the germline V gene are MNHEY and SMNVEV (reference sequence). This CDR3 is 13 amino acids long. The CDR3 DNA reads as TGTGCCAGCAGTCTCCGGGAGTTCTACGAGCAGTACTTC. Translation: CASSLREFYEQYF.

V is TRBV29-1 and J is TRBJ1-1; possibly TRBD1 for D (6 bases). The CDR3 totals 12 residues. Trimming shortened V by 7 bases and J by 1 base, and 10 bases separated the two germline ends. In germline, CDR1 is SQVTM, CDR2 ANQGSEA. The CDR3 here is CSAGTPNTEAFF. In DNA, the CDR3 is TGCAGCGCTGGGACACCGAACACTGAAGCTTTCTTT.

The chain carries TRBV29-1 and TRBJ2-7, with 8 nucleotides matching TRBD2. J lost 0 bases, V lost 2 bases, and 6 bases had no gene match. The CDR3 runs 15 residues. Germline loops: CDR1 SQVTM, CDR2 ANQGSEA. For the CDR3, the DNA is TGCAGCGTTGAACTCCTAGCGGGCCCCTCCTACGAGCAGTACTTC. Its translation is CSVELLAGPSYEQYF.

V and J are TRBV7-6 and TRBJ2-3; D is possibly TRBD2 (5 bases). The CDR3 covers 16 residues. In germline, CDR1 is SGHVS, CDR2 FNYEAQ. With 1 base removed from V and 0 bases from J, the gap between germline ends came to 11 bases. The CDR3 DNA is TGTGCCAGCAGCTTAGGTTATAGCGAGAGCACAGATACGCAGTATTTT. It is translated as CASSLGYSESTDTQYF.

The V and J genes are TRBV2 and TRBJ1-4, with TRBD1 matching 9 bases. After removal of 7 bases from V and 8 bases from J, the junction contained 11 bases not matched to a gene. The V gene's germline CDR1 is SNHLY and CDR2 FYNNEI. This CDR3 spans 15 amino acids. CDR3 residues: CASTPGQGAEEKLFF. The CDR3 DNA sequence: TGTGCCAGCACCCCGGGACAGGGAGCTGAGGAAAAACTGTTTTTT.

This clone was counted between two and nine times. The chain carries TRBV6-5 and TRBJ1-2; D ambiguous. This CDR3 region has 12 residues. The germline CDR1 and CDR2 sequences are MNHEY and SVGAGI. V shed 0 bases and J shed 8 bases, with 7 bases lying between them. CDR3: CASSYSAGGYTF. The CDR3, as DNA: TGTGCCAGCAGTTACTCTGCTGGCGGCTACACCTTC.

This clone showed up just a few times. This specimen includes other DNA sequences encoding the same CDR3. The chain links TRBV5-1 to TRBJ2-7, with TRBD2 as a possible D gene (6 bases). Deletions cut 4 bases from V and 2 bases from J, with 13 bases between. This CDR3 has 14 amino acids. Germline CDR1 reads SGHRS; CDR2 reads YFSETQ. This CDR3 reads CASSESGVTYEQYF. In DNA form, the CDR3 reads TGCGCCAGCAGCGAATCGGGGGTAACCTACGAGCAGTACTTC. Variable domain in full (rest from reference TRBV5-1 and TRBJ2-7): KAGVTQTPRYLIKTRGQQVTLSCSPISGHRSVSWYQQTPGQGLQFLFEYFSETQRNKGNFPGRFSGRQFSNSRSEMNVSTLELGDSALYLCASSESGVTYEQYFGPGTRLTVT.

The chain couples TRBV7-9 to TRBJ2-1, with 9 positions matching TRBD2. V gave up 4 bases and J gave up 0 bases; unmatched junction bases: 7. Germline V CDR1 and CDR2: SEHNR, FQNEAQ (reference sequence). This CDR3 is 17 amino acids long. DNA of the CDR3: TGTGCCAGCAGCTCGGTAATAGCGGGGGACTCCTACAATGAGCAGTTCTTC. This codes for CASSSVIAGDSYNEQFF.

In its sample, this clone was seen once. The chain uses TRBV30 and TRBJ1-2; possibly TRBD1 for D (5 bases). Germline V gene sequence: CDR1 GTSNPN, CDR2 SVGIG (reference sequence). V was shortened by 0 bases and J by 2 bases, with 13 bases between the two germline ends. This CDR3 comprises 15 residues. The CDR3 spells CAWSVQGAPNYGYTF. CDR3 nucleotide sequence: TGTGCCTGGAGTGTACAAGGGGCCCCCAACTATGGCTACACCTTC.

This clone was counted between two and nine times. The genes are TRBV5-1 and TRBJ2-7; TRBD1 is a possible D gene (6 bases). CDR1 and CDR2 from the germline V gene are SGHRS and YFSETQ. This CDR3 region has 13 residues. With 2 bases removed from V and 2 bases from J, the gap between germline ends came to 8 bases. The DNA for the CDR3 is TGCGCCAGCAGCTTTGACAGGACCTACGAGCAGTACTTC. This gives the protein CASSFDRTYEQYF.